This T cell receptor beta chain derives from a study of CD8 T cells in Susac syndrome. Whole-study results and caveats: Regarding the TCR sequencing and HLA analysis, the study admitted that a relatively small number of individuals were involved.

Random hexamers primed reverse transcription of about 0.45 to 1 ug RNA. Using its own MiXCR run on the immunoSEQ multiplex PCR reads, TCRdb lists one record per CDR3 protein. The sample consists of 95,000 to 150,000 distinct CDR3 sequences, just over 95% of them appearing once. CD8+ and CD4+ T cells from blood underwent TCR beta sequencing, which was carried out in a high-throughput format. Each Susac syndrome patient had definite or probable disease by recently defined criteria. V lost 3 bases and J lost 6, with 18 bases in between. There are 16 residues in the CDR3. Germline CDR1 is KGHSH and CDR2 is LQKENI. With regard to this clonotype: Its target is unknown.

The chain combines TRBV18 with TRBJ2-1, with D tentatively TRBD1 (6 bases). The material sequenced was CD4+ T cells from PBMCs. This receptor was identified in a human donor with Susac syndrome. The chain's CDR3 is CASSPIGQFRFNEQFF. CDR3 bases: TGTGCCAGCTCACCCATCGGACAGTTCCGGTTCAATGAGCAGTTCTTC.